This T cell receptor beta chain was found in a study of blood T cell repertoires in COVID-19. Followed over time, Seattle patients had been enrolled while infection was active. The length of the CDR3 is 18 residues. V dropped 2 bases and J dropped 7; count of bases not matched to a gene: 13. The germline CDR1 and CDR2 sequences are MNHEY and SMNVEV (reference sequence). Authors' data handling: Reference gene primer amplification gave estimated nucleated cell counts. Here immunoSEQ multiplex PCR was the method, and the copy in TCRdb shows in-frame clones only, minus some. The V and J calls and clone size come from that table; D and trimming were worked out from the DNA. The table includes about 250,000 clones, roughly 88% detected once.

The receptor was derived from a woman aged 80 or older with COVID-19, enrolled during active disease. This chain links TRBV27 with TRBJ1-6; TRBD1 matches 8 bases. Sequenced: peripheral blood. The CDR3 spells CASSLRYRTGTGNSPLHF. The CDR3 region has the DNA TGTGCCAGCAGTTTACGTTACCGGACAGGGACGGGAAATTCACCCCTCCACTTT.